The entry below gives a single TCR beta chain sequence along with its context. This specimen belongs to a study of CD8+ T cells in alopecia areata. On the study more broadly: Treated patients were given oral tofacitinib, which was dosed at 5 to 10 mg twice daily.

The CDR3 extends over 22 amino acids. Germline V gene data show CDR1 as SGHRS and CDR2 as YFSETQ. J lost 2 bases, V lost 0 bases, and 13 bases had no gene match. RNA extraction was followed by reverse transcription into cDNA, which acted as the sequencing template. Produced via immunoSEQ multiplex PCR; TCRdb's table is partial and in-frame only. The table records about 97,000 clones, more than 35% of them present only once. Sequencing was performed on CD4+ T cells sorted from blood. This receptor was identified in a human donor with alopecia areata. V usage is TRBV5-1 and J usage is TRBJ2-6; 14 bases fit TRBD2. The CDR3 loop is CASSLDLGLGTSGSAGANVLTF. For the CDR3, the DNA is TGCGCCAGCAGCTTGGATCTCGGATTAGGGACTAGCGGGAGTGCTGGGGCCAACGTCCTGACTTTC.